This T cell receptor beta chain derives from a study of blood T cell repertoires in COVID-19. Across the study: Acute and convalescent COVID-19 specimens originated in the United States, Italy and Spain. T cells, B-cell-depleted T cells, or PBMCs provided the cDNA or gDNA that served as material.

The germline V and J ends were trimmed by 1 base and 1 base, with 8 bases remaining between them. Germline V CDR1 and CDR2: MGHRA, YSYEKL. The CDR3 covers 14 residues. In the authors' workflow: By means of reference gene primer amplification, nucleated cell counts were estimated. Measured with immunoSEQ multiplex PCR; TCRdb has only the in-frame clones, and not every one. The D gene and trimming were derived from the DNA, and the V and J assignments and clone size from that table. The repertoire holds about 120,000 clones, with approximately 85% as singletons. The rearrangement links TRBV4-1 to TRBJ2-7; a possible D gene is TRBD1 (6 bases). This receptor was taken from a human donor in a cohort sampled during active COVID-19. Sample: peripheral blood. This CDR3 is CASSQGQGSYEQYF. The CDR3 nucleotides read TGCGCCAGCAGCCAAGGGCAGGGGTCCTACGAGCAGTACTTC.